This entry is about one T cell receptor (beta chain). The record originates from a study of identical twins. V was clipped by 1 base and J by 2 bases, with 15 bases between them. Per the germline V gene, CDR1 is MNHEY and CDR2 is SVGAGI. The CDR3 is made up of 17 amino acids. TCRdb re-called the 5' RACE reads with MiXCR, one entry per CDR3 protein. The data contain approximately 500,000 distinct CDR3 sequences, approximately 24% of them singletons. The same specimen was also included in a second study, on T cells expressing NK-cell markers. In that study: HCMV specificity of the expanded NKG2C+ T cell clones was not established.

This chain joins TRBV6-5 and TRBJ2-1; possibly TRBD1 for D (5 bases). The origin of this receptor is a young woman in good health. The sample taken for sequencing was CD4+ T cells sorted from blood. This CDR3 is CASSYLPDSPPYNEQFF. CDR3 bases: TGTGCCAGCAGTTACTTACCAGACAGCCCTCCCTACAATGAGCAGTTCTTC.